This T cell receptor beta chain was sequenced during a study of blood T cell repertoires in COVID-19. CDR3 size: 16 residues. Trimming took 7 bases from V and 1 from J, leaving 18 bases between them. The germline gives CDR1 SEHNR, CDR2 FQNEAQ (reference sequence). Original processing methods: Reference gene primer amplification yielded estimated nucleated cell counts. Here immunoSEQ multiplex PCR was the method, and the copy in TCRdb shows in-frame clones only, minus some. The V and J calls and the clone size are those of that table, but D and trimming were determined from the DNA. In the table there are 150,000 to 190,000 clones, roughly 84% of which are singletons.

Source material: peripheral blood. This clonotype was obtained from a woman aged 50 to 60 with acute or convalescent COVID-19. The chain couples TRBV7-9 to TRBJ2-3, with a possible D match to TRBD2 (6 bases). CDR3: CASTSGRSDGTDTQYF. The CDR3 region has the DNA TGTGCCAGCACCTCGGGGAGGTCAGACGGCACAGATACGCAGTATTTT.